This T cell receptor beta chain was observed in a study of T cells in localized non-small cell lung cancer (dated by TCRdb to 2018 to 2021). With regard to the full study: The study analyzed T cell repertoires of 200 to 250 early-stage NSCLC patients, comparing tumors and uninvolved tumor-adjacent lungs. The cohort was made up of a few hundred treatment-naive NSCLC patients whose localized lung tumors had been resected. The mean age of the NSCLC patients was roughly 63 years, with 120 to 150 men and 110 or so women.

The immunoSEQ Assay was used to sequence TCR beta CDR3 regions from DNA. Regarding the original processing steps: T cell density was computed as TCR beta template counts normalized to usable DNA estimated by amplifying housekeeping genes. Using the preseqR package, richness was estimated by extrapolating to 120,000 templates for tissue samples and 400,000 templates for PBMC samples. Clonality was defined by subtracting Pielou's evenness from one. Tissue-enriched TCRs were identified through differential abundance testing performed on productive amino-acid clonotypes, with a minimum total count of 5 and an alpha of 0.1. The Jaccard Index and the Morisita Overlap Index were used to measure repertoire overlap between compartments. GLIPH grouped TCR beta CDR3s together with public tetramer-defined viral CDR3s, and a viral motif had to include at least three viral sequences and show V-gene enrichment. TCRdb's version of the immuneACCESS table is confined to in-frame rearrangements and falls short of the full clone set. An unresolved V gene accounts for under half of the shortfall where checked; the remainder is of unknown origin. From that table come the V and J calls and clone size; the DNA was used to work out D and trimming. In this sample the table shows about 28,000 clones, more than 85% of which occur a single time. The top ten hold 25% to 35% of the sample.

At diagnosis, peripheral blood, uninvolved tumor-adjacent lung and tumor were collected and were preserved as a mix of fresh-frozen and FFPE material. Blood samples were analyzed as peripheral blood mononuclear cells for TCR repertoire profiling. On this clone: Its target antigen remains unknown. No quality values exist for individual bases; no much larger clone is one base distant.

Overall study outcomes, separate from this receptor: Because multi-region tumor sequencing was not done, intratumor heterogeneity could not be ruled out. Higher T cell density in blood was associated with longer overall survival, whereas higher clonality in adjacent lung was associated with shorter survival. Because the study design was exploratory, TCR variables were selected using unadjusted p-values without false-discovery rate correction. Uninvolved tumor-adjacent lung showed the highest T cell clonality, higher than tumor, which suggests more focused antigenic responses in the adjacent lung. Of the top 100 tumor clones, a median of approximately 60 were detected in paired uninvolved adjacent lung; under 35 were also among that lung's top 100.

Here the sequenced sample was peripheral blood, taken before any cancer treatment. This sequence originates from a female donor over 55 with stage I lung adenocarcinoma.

The CDR3 has the sequence CASSLSRETDTQYF. The DNA sequence is given as TGTGCCAGCAGCTTATCGAGGGAGACAGATACGCAGTATTTT. The sequence joins TRBV7-8 to TRBJ2-3; matching of 5 bases hints at TRBD2 as the D gene. Including the terminal cysteine and phenylalanine, the CDR3 comprises 14 residues. This entry keeps only the CDR3 DNA: 42 bases, framed from base 1. CDR1 and CDR2 were assigned from the germline V gene as SGHVS and FQNEAQ. V is pared back by 2 bases and J by 3 bases, with 9 bases lying between the germline termini.